The present entry profiles one T cell receptor beta chain with its context. Antigen specificity is unknown. V was trimmed by 5 bases and J by 9 bases, leaving 11 bases between them. Germline-derived CDR1 and CDR2 are SGHTA and FQGNSA. This CDR3 has 12 residues. This sample was taken from a study of T cells in localized non-small cell lung cancer. The data were produced by immunoSEQ multiplex PCR, yet TCRdb's version contains in-frame clones alone and is incomplete. The sample holds under 45,000 clones, around 83% seen once. The study's findings and limits: Adjacent lung tissue had a median 57 of the top 100 clones found in the tumor.

This chain connects TRBV7-2 to TRBJ2-1; D is possibly TRBD2 (5 bases). The receptor was derived from a man aged 40-75 years with stage II lung adenocarcinoma. Specimen: PBMCs, collected before any cancer treatment. Here the CDR3 reads CASSPFRGEQFF. The CDR3 nucleotides are TGTGCCAGCAGCCCCTTCCGGGGTGAGCAGTTCTTC. The whole variable domain, filled in from reference TRBV7-2 and TRBJ2-1, reads GAGVSQSPSNKVTEKGKDVELRCDPISGHTALYWYRQSLGQGLEFLIYFQGNSAPDKSGLPSDRFSAERTGGSVSTLTIQRTQQEDSAVYLCASSPFRGEQFFGPGTRLTVL.